The 21 T cell receptor beta chains reported below all come from one sample, sequenced in a study of long-term antiretroviral therapy in people with HIV. The assay used was immunoSEQ (version v3.0), run at survey level. Assay used: immunoSEQ multiplex PCR; TCRdb lists only in-frame clones, some missing. The sample contains about 33,000 clones, over 60% of which appear only once. The sample was unsorted PBMCs, taken 2 years after starting antiretroviral therapy. The source is a woman aged 45-59 years with HIV.

This clone has only one observation. The chain couples TRBV6-1 to TRBJ1-1; D is unresolved. The V end was cut by 0 bases, the J end by 0 bases, with 11 bases between. CDR1 MNHNS and CDR2 SASEGT come from the germline V gene. The CDR3 extends over 16 amino acids. The CDR3 nucleotides are TGTGCCAGCAGTGAAGCGGAGGAGCCTATGAACACTGAAGCTTTCTTT. Protein: CASSEAEEPMNTEAFF.

V and J are TRBV29-1 and TRBJ1-2; the match to TRBD1 covers 9 bases. Germline assignment: CDR1 SQVTM and CDR2 ANQGSEA. V trimming: 4 bases; J trimming: 5 bases; junction bases outside the gene matches: 8. The CDR3 length is 14 residues. CDR3 loop: CSVAPGQGRYGYTF. The CDR3 nucleotides read TGCAGCGTTGCCCCCGGACAGGGGAGGTATGGCTACACCTTC.

V usage is TRBV6-1 and J usage is TRBJ2-7, with TRBD2 matching over 13 bases. Trimming at V came to 8 bases and at J to 4 bases, leaving 8 bases not matched to a gene. The CDR3 is 15 amino acids. CDR1 is MNHNS, CDR2 SASEGT, per germline. This chain's CDR3 is CASRPWTSGSYEQYV. CDR3 DNA sequence: TGTGCCAGCCGCCCCTGGACTAGCGGGAGTTACGAGCAGTACGTC.

This clone was seen a handful of times. The chain has TRBV18 and TRBJ1-5, with 7 bases fitting TRBD1. V lost 3 bases and J lost 5; bases outside the gene matches: 7. The CDR3 has 15 residues. CDR1 and CDR2 (germline): KGHSH, LQKENI. The DNA of the CDR3 is TGTGCCAGCTCACCTTTGACAGGGCGGGATCAGCCCCAGCATTTT. Amino acids: CASSPLTGRDQPQHF.

In its sample, this clone was seen a few times. Here the CDR3 DNA reads TGCGCCAGCAGGGGGGTCATGACCTACGAGCAGTACTTC. This translates into CASRGVMTYEQYF. This sequence joins TRBV5-1 and TRBJ2-7; either TRBD1 or TRBD2 may supply D (5 bases each). Trimming removed 5 bases from V and 2 bases from J, with 11 bases in between. This CDR3 is 13 amino acids long. Germline CDR1 SGHRS, CDR2 YFSETQ.

The V and J genes are TRBV28 and TRBJ1-3; D gene uncertain. The V gene's germline CDR1 is MDHEN and CDR2 SYDVKM. Deletions cut 5 bases from V and 0 bases from J, with 8 bases between. This CDR3 is 14 amino acids long. Here the CDR3 reads CASSPRGSGNTIYF. DNA of the CDR3: TGTGCCAGCAGTCCCCGAGGCTCTGGAAACACCATATATTTT.

The gene calls are TRBV6-6 and TRBJ1-6; D gene uncertain. Germline V lookup: CDR1 MNHNY, CDR2 SVGAGI (reference sequence). Deletions cut 0 bases from V and 9 bases from J, with 12 bases between. The length of the CDR3 is 15 residues. The chain's CDR3 is CASSYSGRDSSPLHF. The CDR3 coding sequence is TGTGCCAGCAGTTACTCAGGACGGGATAGTTCACCCCTCCACTTT.

DNA for the CDR3: TGTGCCTGGAGTAAAGGCAGGGTAAGGGCTTTCTTT. The encoded protein is CAWSKGRVRAFF. V usage is TRBV30 and J usage is TRBJ1-1; weak D call: TRBD1 (5 bases). CDR1 is GTSNPN, CDR2 SVGIG, per germline (reference sequence). V was pared by 2 bases and J by 11 bases, with 15 bases between. The CDR3 has 12 residues.

The V and J genes are TRBV30 and TRBJ2-1, with 9 bases lining up with TRBD2. Losses at the gene ends were 4 bases for V and 7 bases for J; bases not matched to a gene: 5. Germline CDR1 reads GTSNPN; CDR2 reads SVGIG (reference sequence). The CDR3 sequence is 13 residues long. This CDR3 is CAWIRRGGNEQFF. The CDR3 DNA is TGTGCCTGGATTCGGCGGGGGGGTAATGAGCAGTTCTTC.

V and J are TRBV5-5 and TRBJ2-2; 7 nucleotides agree with TRBD1. J lost 6 bases, V lost 0 bases, and 2 bases had no gene match. Germline V gene lookup returns CDR1 SGHKS and CDR2 YYEKEE (reference sequence). The CDR3 covers 14 residues. CDR3 in amino acids: CASSLEGGAGELFF. In DNA form, the CDR3 reads TGTGCCAGCAGCTTGGAAGGGGGCGCCGGGGAGCTGTTTTTT.

V usage is TRBV19 and J usage is TRBJ2-5, with D possibly called TRBD1 or TRBD2 (5 bases each). Deletions cut 7 bases from V and 0 bases from J, with 21 bases between. Germline lookup yields CDR1 LNHDA and CDR2 SQIVND (reference sequence). The CDR3 is made up of 17 amino acids. The CDR3 protein is CASTNIQGPRYQETQYF. CDR3 in DNA: TGTGCCAGTACCAATATTCAGGGACCACGGTACCAAGAGACCCAGTACTTC. Drawing the rest from reference TRBV19 and TRBJ2-5, the complete variable domain is DGGITQSPKYLFRKEGQNVTLSCEQNLNHDAMYWYRQDPGQGLRLIYYSQIVNDFQKGDIAEGYSVSREKKESFPLTVTSAQKNPTAFYLCASTNIQGPRYQETQYFGPGTRLLVL.

CDR3 protein: CATSRGRRSSTDTQYF. CDR3 in DNA: TGTGCCACCAGCAGAGGGAGGCGGTCTAGCACAGATACGCAGTATTTT. The rearrangement links TRBV15 to TRBJ2-3; a weak D match, TRBD2 (5 bases). Germline CDR1 and CDR2: LNHNV and YYDKDF (reference sequence). Deletions cut 1 base from V and 0 bases from J, with 11 bases between. This CDR3 spans 16 amino acids.

CDR3 region: CASSVRTGRNEKLFF. For the CDR3, the DNA is TGTGCCAGCAGTGTTAGGACAGGGAGGAATGAAAAACTGTTTTTT. The genes are TRBV2 and TRBJ1-4, with 8 bases lining up with TRBD1. Trimming removed 4 bases from V and 5 bases from J; junction bases left unmatched: 6. Germline CDR1 reads SNHLY; CDR2 reads FYNNEI. The CDR3 is made up of 15 amino acids.

This chain uses TRBV10-3 with TRBJ2-1; D possibly uses TRBD1 or TRBD2 (6 bases each). The CDR3 length is 11 residues. Germline V lookup: CDR1 ENHRY, CDR2 SYGVKD. V lost 8 bases and J 9 bases, leaving 11 bases between the germline ends. The chain's CDR3 is CAIQGGSEQFF. The DNA for the CDR3 is TGTGCCATCCAAGGGGGGTCTGAGCAGTTCTTC.

Turning to this clone: Other DNA sequences within the sample encode an identical CDR3. Here the CDR3 reads CASSLDRGDYEQYF. Written as DNA, the CDR3 is TGCGCCAGCAGCCTGGACAGGGGGGACTACGAGCAGTACTTC. The chain employs TRBV5-1 and TRBJ2-7; 10 nucleotides match TRBD1. The germline gives CDR1 SGHRS, CDR2 YFSETQ. After removal of 4 bases from V and 3 bases from J, the junction contained 4 bases not matched to a gene. CDR3 length: 14 amino acids.

This clone came up a few times. The chain employs TRBV7-9 and TRBJ2-7; TRBD2 aligns across 7 bases. The CDR3 totals 13 residues. Unmatched junction bases numbered 6, after V lost 5 bases and J lost 5 bases. CDR1 is SEHNR and CDR2 is FQNEAQ in the germline V gene (reference sequence). The CDR3, as DNA: TGTGCCAGCAGCCAGACTAGCATCCACGAGCAGTACGTC. Protein: CASSQTSIHEQYV.

The chain carries TRBV4-2 and TRBJ2-7, with D tentatively TRBD1 (6 bases). The V and J ends lost 7 bases and 7 bases respectively, with 20 bases between them. Germline V gene data show CDR1 as LGHNA and CDR2 as YNFKEQ. The length of the CDR3 is 14 residues. Here the CDR3 DNA reads TGTGCCAGCATCATACAACTGGACAGTGGGGAGCAGTACGTC. This sequence encodes CASIIQLDSGEQYV.

V usage is TRBV6-5 and J usage is TRBJ1-2, with 7 bases aligning to TRBD1. The CDR3 is made up of 14 amino acids. The germline V gene encodes CDR1 MNHEY and CDR2 SVGAGI. V trimming: 8 bases; J trimming: 4 bases; junction bases outside the gene matches: 10. In DNA, the CDR3 is TGTGCCAGCGGATACAGGGGCGTTCTCTATGGCTACACCTTC. Translated, it gives CASGYRGVLYGYTF.

This sequence joins TRBV19 and TRBJ1-6; TRBD1 might be the D (6 bases). The CDR3 has 13 amino acids. V gave up 7 bases and J gave up 9 bases, with 13 bases separating them. Looked up from germline, CDR1 is LNHDA and CDR2 is SQIVND (reference sequence). CDR3 bases: TGTGCCAGTAATCTCAGGGGTTCTTCACCCCTCCACTTT. It codes for CASNLRGSSPLHF.

This clone was seen only once. V gene TRBV6-5 combines with J gene TRBJ2-2; D not certain. The CDR3 is made up of 15 amino acids. Between the trimmed V and J ends, which lost 1 base and 5 bases, there was a span of 11 bases. Germline V CDR1 and CDR2: MNHEY, SVGAGI. In nucleotides, the CDR3 is TGTGCCAGCAGTTACTGGCTAGATGGTACCGGGGAGCTGTTTTTT. Its translation is CASSYWLDGTGELFF.

In its sample, this clone was seen a few times. The chain uses TRBV2 and TRBJ1-2; D is unclear. The length of the CDR3 is 14 residues. The V and J ends lost 9 bases and 0 bases respectively, with 14 bases between them. Looked up from germline, CDR1 is SNHLY and CDR2 is FYNNEI. Here the CDR3 reads CARKLGIANYGYTF. The CDR3 DNA sequence: TGTGCCAGAAAACTAGGAATCGCTAACTATGGCTACACCTTC.